This T cell receptor beta chain was recorded in a study of T cell changes during pregnancy in multiple sclerosis. Profiled with immunoSEQ multiplex PCR; TCRdb holds only in-frame clones, not every one. The data show 70,000 to 90,000 clones, 80% to 95% seen once. Material: peripheral blood, obtained in the first trimester of pregnancy. The source is a female donor with multiple sclerosis, enrolled in a pregnancy study.

DNA of the CDR3: TGTGCCAGCAGTTTCCTGACTAGCGGGAGGGCCACGGGTGAGCAGTTCTTC. This codes for CASSFLTSGRATGEQFF. This rearrangement joins TRBV27 to TRBJ2-1, with 14 positions matching TRBD2. The CDR3 extends over 17 amino acids. Per germline, CDR1 MNHEY and CDR2 SMNVEV (reference sequence). V was pared by 3 bases and J by 9 bases, with 10 bases of the junction left unmatched.